The entry that follows covers one T cell receptor beta chain sequence. The antigen is not known. The entry originates in a study of T-cell memory formation after mild COVID-19. Each CDR3 protein gets one entry after TCRdb re-called the 5' RACE reads with MiXCR. The sample has 300,000 to 350,000 distinct CDR3 sequences, just under 20% seen once. Trimming took 6 bases from V and 1 from J, leaving 9 bases between them. The CDR3 totals 14 residues. The V gene's germline CDR1 is MNHNY and CDR2 SVGAGI (reference sequence). Notes on the study in general: CD4/CD8 balance characterized clones contracting day 15 to 85, and CD4+ skew characterized later expanders. CD4+ contracting clones lay mainly in CM and EM, CD8+ ones in EMRA. That cross-reactive memory joined was suggested by some responding clones appearing in pre-infection memory. There was no confirmation that second-wave clones peaking on day 37 were SARS-CoV-2 specific.

The sample was PBMCs or a T cell subset sorted from them (not recorded which). The genes are TRBV6-6 and TRBJ2-2; D may match TRBD1 or TRBD2 (6 bases each). This TCR derives from a man aged 18 to 30 who had mild COVID-19 (a few samples of this study predate the infection). Cell type and time point are not known. In DNA, the CDR3 is TGTGCCAGCAGGGCGGGACAGAACACCGGGGAGCTGTTTTTT. As protein: CASRAGQNTGELFF.